This T cell receptor beta chain derives from a study of T cell responses to AZD1222 COVID-19 vaccine. Germline CDR1 SGHDN, CDR2 FVKESK. This CDR3 region has 15 residues. J gave up 10 bases and V 5 bases, and 17 bases lay outside the gene matches. The protocol was immunoSEQ multiplex PCR, while the TCRdb copy is restricted to in-frame clones and leaves out a portion. This sample has 120,000 or so clones, with more than 70% found just once. The V call is TRBV14, the J call TRBJ2-7; TRBD1 matches at 7 bases. Material: peripheral blood, obtained on day 0 of AZD1222 vaccination. The source is an adult in good health. The CDR3 DNA follows: TGTGCCAGCAGCGGTCCGAAAACCGGGACAGAAACCCAGTACTTC. Residues: CASSGPKTGTETQYF.